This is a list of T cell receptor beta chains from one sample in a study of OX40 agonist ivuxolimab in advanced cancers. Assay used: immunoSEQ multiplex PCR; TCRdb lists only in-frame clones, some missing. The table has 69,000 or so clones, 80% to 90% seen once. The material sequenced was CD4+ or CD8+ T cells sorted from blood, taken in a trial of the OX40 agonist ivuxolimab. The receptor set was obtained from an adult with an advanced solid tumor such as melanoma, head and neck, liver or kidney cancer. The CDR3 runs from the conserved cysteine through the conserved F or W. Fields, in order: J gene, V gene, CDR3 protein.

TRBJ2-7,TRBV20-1,CSARDYEQYF
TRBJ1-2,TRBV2,CASIETGGDYGYTF
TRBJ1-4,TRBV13,CASSSAGTGNSNEKLFF
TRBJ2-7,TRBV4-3,CASSQDAAQSAFDEQYF
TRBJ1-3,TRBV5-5,CASSWGQDLSSGNTIYF
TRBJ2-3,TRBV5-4,CASSLSLGLYTSTDTQYF
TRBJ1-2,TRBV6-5,CASSYPLSTGGLGYTF
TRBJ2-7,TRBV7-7,CASSRDRFHEQYF
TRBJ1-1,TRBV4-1,CASSQGWVNTEAFF
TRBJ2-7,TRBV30,CAWRGLDGRNEQYF
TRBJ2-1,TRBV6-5,CASSYARSHEQFF
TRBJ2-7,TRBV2,CASTGSYEQYF
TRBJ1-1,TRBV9,CASSVEAYTEAFF
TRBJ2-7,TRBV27,CASSLRGGAVYEQYF